This T cell receptor (beta chain) is drawn from a study of CD8+CD57+ T cells in acquired aplastic anemia. Study overall: Sorted CD4+ and CD8+ cells yielded roughly 3.2 ug of DNA on average. Points from the study as a whole: Patients and controls shared under 35 CD8+ CDR3 sequences, highly expressed in patients.

Genomic DNA, the template, was used for profiling of the TCR beta VDJ and CDR3. TCRdb reprocessed the reads with MiXCR, giving one entry per CDR3 protein. The sample includes about 190,000 distinct CDR3 sequences, 40% to 55% seen only once; the top ten take around 8.8%. Germline lookup yields CDR1 MNHNS and CDR2 SASEGT. The CDR3 is 12 residues long. Trimming took off 7 bases at V and 6 bases at J, with 13 bases between the two ends. For sequencing, patients were chosen who had shown expansion of CD8+CD57+ cells by flow cytometry. Everyone among the patients had severe acquired aplastic anemia. None of the patients had been given any therapy when their blood was sampled. As concerns this clonotype: The antigen remains unidentified.

The clonotype originates from a human donor with aplastic anemia. Source material: sorted CD4+, CD8+, or CD8+CD57+ T cells (not recorded which) from PBMCs. This sequence joins TRBV6-1 and TRBJ2-7, with TRBD1 as a possible D gene (5 bases). CDR3 nucleotide sequence: TGTGCCAGCACCCCAGGAAGGGGCGAGCAGTACTTC. It codes for CASTPGRGEQYF.